The following is a T cell receptor beta chain sequence with its context. Its antigen is as yet unknown. The data belong to a study of cytomegalovirus exposure and HLA in healthy donors. Study observations and caveats: Listed as cytomegalovirus-associated were 164 TCR beta chains. Reports showed the classifier diagnosing cytomegalovirus status with high specificity and sensitivity. Sequencing likely produced, as an artifact, a cluster of highly shared sequence variants. Most CMV-associated TCR beta chains appeared HLA-restricted in a later analysis.

The J segment lost 0 bases and the V segment lost 5 bases, leaving 9 bases of the junction unmatched. The V gene's germline CDR1 is GTSNPN and CDR2 SVGIG (reference sequence). The CDR3 loop spans 15 amino acids. Both 60 Vbeta primers and 13 Jbeta primers went into the PCR. Some clones are missing from TCRdb's copy, which holds only in-frame ones; the method was immunoSEQ multiplex PCR. The sample carries 85,000 to 100,000 clones, around 67% recorded once. The clonotype was recovered from a human donor in good health. Input material: PBMCs. This chain joins TRBV30 and TRBJ1-1; 7 bases fit TRBD1. The CDR3: CAWAQGEWVNTEAFF. CDR3 coding DNA: TGTGCCTGGGCGCAGGGGGAATGGGTGAACACTGAAGCTTTCTTT.